Sequencing of this T cell receptor beta chain was carried out in a study of control samples from healthy donors and cancer patients. The repertoire was sequenced with immunoSEQ multiplex PCR; TCRdb's copy has only in-frame clones and lacks some. The sample carries 150,000 to 200,000 clones, roughly 89% recorded once. Unmatched junction bases numbered 2, after V lost 5 bases and J lost 5 bases. CDR1 is SGHTA and CDR2 is FQGNSA in the germline V gene. The CDR3 has 12 amino acids. The TCR originated in a woman in her fifties or sixties in good health. The sample was blood. The gene calls are TRBV7-2 and TRBJ2-5, with 7 bases lining up with TRBD2. DNA for the CDR3: TGTGCCAGCAGCATGGGGGGGGAGACCCAGTACTTC. It translates to CASSMGGETQYF.